This TCR beta chain was identified in a study of T cells after yellow fever vaccination. The study made its TCR cDNA through 5'RACE template switching. That step introduced a universal primer site along with UMIs. TCRdb reprocessed the 5' RACE reads via MiXCR and lists one record per CDR3 protein. The sample records some 340,000 distinct CDR3 sequences, approximately 11% being singletons. This clonotype was seen repeatedly, ten times or more. This clonotype was sampled from a man aged 18 to 29 who received the YFV17D yellow fever vaccine. The source material was CD4+ T cells sorted from PBMCs, sampled 45 days after the yellow fever booster vaccination.

CDR3 amino acids: CASSQEPGLAVYTQYF. The CDR3 nucleotides read TGCGCCAGCAGCCAAGAACCCGGACTAGCGGTGTATACGCAGTATTTT. The J gene is TRBJ2-3, the V gene TRBV4-1; 10 nucleotides match TRBD2. CDR3 length equals 16 residues. J gave up 7 bases and V 0 bases, and 7 bases lay outside the gene matches. Germline V gene sequence: CDR1 MGHRA, CDR2 YSYEKL.